This entry features one T cell receptor (beta chain) sequence. Antigen: not known. Naive CD8 cells comprised CD45RO-negative, CCR7-positively selected cells, excluding terminally differentiated effector memory CD45RA+ cells. All the donors were Caucasian adults who lived in Nashville, Tennessee. Clones were read by immunoSEQ multiplex PCR, and TCRdb kept only the in-frame ones, dropping some. The table shows millions of clones, with approximately 94% occurring only once. These data originate in a study of shared clonotypes between healthy human individuals. Looking at the study overall: The plates for each donor numbered three CD4 naive, three CD4 memory, two CD8 naive and one CD8 memory.

Whole-study results and caveats: Relative to memory subsets, naive subsets generally showed larger estimated richness. Blood was the sole source, and tissue repertoires probably differ.

The CDR3 has 14 residues. CDR1 and CDR2 (germline): SGDLS, YYNGEE. V shed 3 bases and J shed 7 bases, with 16 bases lying between them. The TCR sequence derives from a man aged 18 to 29 in good health. Some clones in this sample may be carry-over from other donors' samples. The genes are TRBV9 and TRBJ1-2; D ambiguous. The source material was naive CD8+ T cells from PBMCs. In nucleotides, the CDR3 is TGTGCCAGCAGCGGATACCTGAGGGCTGGTGGCTACACCTTC. Translated, it gives CASSGYLRAGGYTF.